Below, 9 T cell receptor beta chains from the same sample are listed, as sequenced in a study of blood T cell repertoires in COVID-19 (dated by TCRdb to the early 2020s). The library was produced with the immunoSEQ multiplex PCR assay. The table was pulled from immuneACCESS by TCRdb, which kept in-frame rearrangements only. Such tables lose some clones; where checked, under half of the loss comes from unresolved V genes, and the rest has no known cause. In this sample the table shows roughly 180,000 clones, about 88% of which occur a single time. The biggest ten clones account for roughly 2% of the sample. Material: peripheral blood. The source is a man between 65 and 80 years old with active or convalescent COVID-19.

The chain employs TRBV5-6 and TRBJ1-1; D may be TRBD1 (6 bases). The CDR3 sequence is 13 residues long. The ends were cut back, 4 bases at V and 5 bases at J, with 12 bases in the middle. Germline V gives CDR1 SGHDT, CDR2 YYEEEE. DNA of the CDR3: TGTGCCAGCAGCCCCCAGGGGTTTACTGAAGCTTTCTTT. Translated: CASSPQGFTEAFF.

The V call is TRBV18, the J call TRBJ1-1; 9 bases are a match to TRBD1. V shed 4 bases and J 11 bases; nucleotides not matched to a gene: 8. Germline CDR1 KGHSH, CDR2 LQKENI. The CDR3 length is 13 residues. CDR3 loop: CASSLDRGSDAFF. As DNA, the CDR3 is TGTGCCAGCTCACTAGACAGGGGGTCGGACGCTTTCTTT. Based on the CDR3 plus reference TRBV18 and TRBJ1-1, the full variable domain is NAGVMQNPRHLVRRRGQEARLRCSPMKGHSHVYWYRQLPEEGLKFMVYLQKENIIDESGMPKERFSAEFPKEGPSILRIQQVVRGDSAAYFCASSLDRGSDAFFGQGTRLTVV.

J is TRBJ2-4 and V is TRBV20-1; tentative D call: TRBD1 (5 bases). Germline V gene lookup returns CDR1 DFQATT and CDR2 SNEGSKA (reference sequence). The CDR3 extends over 14 amino acids. With 3 bases removed from V and 0 bases from J, the gap between germline ends came to 9 bases. CDR3: CSASQTVAKNIQYF. CDR3 bases: TGCAGTGCTAGTCAGACAGTAGCCAAAAACATTCAGTACTTC.

The chain uses TRBV28 and TRBJ1-2; 9 positions match TRBD1. CDR1 MDHEN and CDR2 SYDVKM come from the germline V gene. V was pared by 5 bases and J by 4 bases, with 11 bases of the junction left unmatched. There are 16 residues in the CDR3. CDR3: CASSIPPGQGTYGYTF. The CDR3 DNA sequence: TGTGCCAGCAGTATCCCGCCGGGACAGGGTACCTATGGCTACACCTTC.

V and J are TRBV30 and TRBJ1-6; D gene ambiguous. CDR1 is GTSNPN, CDR2 SVGIG, per germline (reference sequence). V lost 0 bases, J lost 7 bases, and 7 bases lay in between. The CDR3 has 13 amino acids. The CDR3 sequence is CAWSVELNSPLHF. In DNA form, the CDR3 reads TGTGCCTGGAGTGTGGAGCTGAATTCACCCCTCCACTTT.

The chain employs TRBV7-9 and TRBJ1-2; TRBD1 might be the D (6 bases). The V gene lost 1 base and the J gene lost 1 base, with 16 bases spanning the gap. Germline V gives CDR1 SEHNR, CDR2 FQNEAQ (reference sequence). The CDR3 runs 17 residues. The chain's CDR3 is CASSLGEGGWRNYGYTF. CDR3 DNA sequence: TGTGCCAGCAGCTTAGGGGAAGGGGGTTGGCGTAACTATGGCTACACCTTC.

The chain employs TRBV15 and TRBJ2-3; TRBD1 is a possible D gene (5 bases). Trimming pared 4 bases from V and 3 bases from J, leaving 11 bases between. Germline V gene lookup returns CDR1 LNHNV and CDR2 YYDKDF (reference sequence). This CDR3 is 14 amino acids long. CDR3 region: CATSTRKGTDTQYF. DNA of the CDR3: TGTGCCACCAGCACAAGGAAGGGGACAGATACGCAGTATTTT.

The chain links TRBV5-6 to TRBJ1-5; 7 bases are shared with TRBD1. The germline V gene encodes CDR1 SGHDT and CDR2 YYEEEE. The CDR3 extends over 14 amino acids. The V and J ends lost 2 bases and 7 bases, in that order; junction bases with no gene match: 6. CDR3 in DNA: TGTGCCAGCAGCTTAAGGGGGCGCGGACAGCCCCAGCATTTT. Translation gives CASSLRGRGQPQHF.

This clone was recorded a few times. The chain joins TRBV19 to TRBJ2-2; weak D call: TRBD1 (5 bases). The ends were cut back, 2 bases at V and 5 bases at J, with 9 bases in the middle. There are 14 residues in the CDR3. Germline V gene lookup returns CDR1 LNHDA and CDR2 SQIVND (reference sequence). The CDR3 sequence is CASSIRGTTGELFF. The CDR3 DNA reads TGTGCCAGTAGTATAAGGGGCACGACCGGGGAGCTGTTTTTT.